This T cell receptor (beta chain) emerged from a study of identifying expanded T cells in peripheral blood. The study's findings and limits: Approximately 2-week clone count variance significantly increased as total template count grew. About 1.2 clones differed between technical replicates, versus 16.4 and 19 over time.

During the collection period, no donor immune events like infections were recorded. Comment on this clone: The antigen is unknown.

Assay: immunoSEQ multiplex PCR; the TCRdb copy retains only in-frame clones and omits some. Of 85,000 to 100,000 clones listed, around 88% were seen once; the top ten hold 3% to 4%. Trimming shortened V by 4 bases and J by 4 bases, and 13 bases separated the two germline ends. Germline-derived CDR1 and CDR2 are SGHDN and FVKESK. The CDR3 runs to 14 residues. The sequenced sample consisted of blood. The genes are TRBV14 and TRBJ1-1; D might be TRBD1 (6 bases). The receptor was derived from a person aged 18-70 years in good health. The CDR3 is CASSLIRGATEAFF. Written as DNA, the CDR3 is TGTGCCAGCAGCCTAATTAGGGGGGCCACTGAAGCTTTCTTT.